One sample yielded the 5 T cell receptor beta chains listed below, sequenced in a study of tumor and adjacent non-tumor tissue in lung cancer. The library came from three nested PCR rounds adapted from ARM-PCR protocols. TCRdb reprocessed the multiplex PCR reads with MiXCR, giving one entry per CDR3 protein. The sample records around 120,000 distinct CDR3 sequences, over 65% being singletons. This sample's RNA came from whole unsorted tissue. Source material: lung tumor tissue. The receptors come from a young man with non-small cell lung cancer.

Comments on this clonotype: A much larger clone differs from this one at a single base, so this may be a read error. The rearrangement uses TRBV12-2 and TRBJ2-1; no check of the table's D call, TRBD2, against the DNA was made. TRBV12-2 is marked as a pseudogene. The CDR3 is made up of 16 amino acids. The CDR3 DNA sequence: TGTGTAAGTCGCCCTCGAGCTAGCGGGCGATACAATGAGCAGTTCTTC. Translated, it gives CVSRPRASGRYNEQFF.

By sample share, this clonotype is large (0.1 to 1%). The chain couples TRBV6-5 to TRBJ2-1, with 11 bases lining up with TRBD2. With V trimmed by 6 bases and J by 9 bases, 4 bases remained unmatched. The CDR3 length is 13 residues. CDR1 is MNHEY and CDR2 is SVGAGI in the germline V gene. CDR3 amino acids: CASSDTSGSEQFF. The CDR3, as DNA: TGTGCCAGCAGCGACACTAGCGGGAGTGAGCAGTTCTTC.

This clonotype was observed a single time. Mismatch with germline at one junction end may stem from a read error. The rearrangement joins TRBV6-2 or TRBV6-3 to TRBJ1-2; no clear D gene. Germline CDR1 MNHEY, CDR2 SVGEGT. This CDR3 has 13 residues. The CDR3 spells CASSDSGSYGYTF. The CDR3 bases are TGTGCCAGCAGTGACTCAGGTTCCTATGGCTACACTTTC.

A note on this clonotype: The junction and the germline gene differ at one end; a read error may be behind it. The chain is built from TRBV11-2 and TRBJ2-7, with D unclear. Looked up from germline, CDR1 is SGHAT and CDR2 is FQNNGV. This CDR3 region has 13 residues. The CDR3 region is CASSSQSGYERYF. CDR3 DNA sequence: TGTGCAAGCAGCTCCCAATCCGGCTACGAGCGGTACTTC. The full variable domain, with the rest looked up from reference TRBV11-2 and TRBJ2-7, is EAGVAQSPRYKIIEKRQSVAFWCNPISGHATLYWYQQILGQGPKLLIQFQNNGVVDDSQLPKDRFSAERLKGVDSTLKIQPAKLEDSAVYLCASSSQSGYERYFGPGTRLTVT.

This chain links TRBV4-2 with TRBJ2-3; D gene uncertain. The DNA matches TRBJ1-5 better at its end, which makes the J call doubtful. The CDR3 is made up of 17 amino acids. Looked up from germline, CDR1 is LGHNA and CDR2 is YNFKEQ. The CDR3 loop reads CASSPFLLAGGSDTQHF. As DNA, the CDR3 is TGTGCCAGCAGCCCCTTCCTACTAGCGGGAGGGAGTGATACGCAGCATTTT.